This T cell receptor beta chain derives from a study of OX40 agonist ivuxolimab in advanced cancers. In the study overall: A partial response was reached by three patients: one with hepatocellular carcinoma and two with cutaneous melanoma.

Blood sampling was done at baseline, cycle 4 day 1, and cycle 7 day 1. The CDR3 consists of 13 residues. V shed 2 bases and J shed 11 bases, with 12 bases lying between them. Germline loops: CDR1 MNHEY, CDR2 SMNVEV (reference sequence). About this clone itself: Its antigen is still unknown.

Study-wide results and caveats: Relatively little clonal expansion, among the lowest observed, appeared in partial responders at 0.1-3.0 mg/kg. Blood T cells, both CD4+ and CD8+, expanded clonally by week 6 at 0.1 to 3.0 mg/kg.

The data were produced by immunoSEQ multiplex PCR, yet TCRdb's version contains in-frame clones alone and is incomplete. This sample yields about 93,000 clones, of which roughly 94% are seen a single time; 0.51% belongs to the top ten. The rearrangement uses TRBV27 and TRBJ1-4, with unresolved D. The receptor was derived from an adult with an advanced solid tumor such as melanoma, head and neck, liver or kidney cancer. The sequences come from CD4+ or CD8+ T cells sorted from blood, collected in a trial of the OX40 agonist ivuxolimab. The CDR3 DNA sequence: TGTGCCAGCAGTTTACCCTCGCCAGCCAAACTGTTTTTT. Amino acid sequence: CASSLPSPAKLFF. Combining the CDR3 with reference TRBV27 and TRBJ1-4 gives the whole variable domain EAQVTQNPRYLITVTGKKLTVTCSQNMNHEYMSWYRQDPGLGLRQIYYSMNVEVTDKGDVPEGYKVSRKEKRNFPLILESPSPNQTSLYFCASSLPSPAKLFFGSGTQLSVL.